These 4 T cell receptor beta chains were all obtained from the same sample, sequenced in a study of control samples from healthy donors and cancer patients. The assay was immunoSEQ multiplex PCR, and TCRdb's table has in-frame clones only and misses some. The table has more than 30,000 clones, about 83% seen once; the top ten hold roughly a fifth. The sequenced material came from PBMCs. The receptors were sampled from a woman aged 55-70 years with lung cancer.

The rearrangement joins TRBV4-3 to TRBJ2-7, with TRBD1 as a possible D gene (5 bases). CDR1 and CDR2 (germline): LGHNA, YSLEER. The length of the CDR3 is 14 residues. V lost 4 bases and J lost 2, with 12 bases in between. CDR3 nucleotides: TGCGCCAGCAGCCTTCTATTAGGGGCCTACGAGCAGTACTTC. Protein product: CASSLLLGAYEQYF.

The CDR3 DNA sequence: TGTGCCAGTAGTCCCAGGGTGAACACCATATATTTT. This translates into CASSPRVNTIYF. The chain couples TRBV19 to TRBJ1-3; tentatively, D is TRBD1 (5 bases). V was trimmed by 5 bases and J by 7 bases, leaving 9 bases between them. The CDR3 totals 12 residues. CDR1 and CDR2 from the germline V gene are LNHDA and SQIVND (reference sequence).

The V gene is TRBV11-2, the J gene TRBJ1-3; 7 positions agree with TRBD1. Germline V gene data show CDR1 as SGHAT and CDR2 as FQNNGV. This CDR3 is 19 amino acids long. The junction had 20 bases not matched to a gene; V was cut back by 5 bases and J by 4 bases. The CDR3 region is CASSANSRQGILSGNTIYF. The CDR3 DNA sequence: TGTGCCAGCAGCGCAAACTCGAGACAGGGAATTCTGTCCGGAAACACCATATATTTT. Combining the CDR3 with reference TRBV11-2 and TRBJ1-3 gives the whole variable domain EAGVAQSPRYKIIEKRQSVAFWCNPISGHATLYWYQQILGQGPKLLIQFQNNGVVDDSQLPKDRFSAERLKGVDSTLKIQPAKLEDSAVYLCASSANSRQGILSGNTIYFGEGSWLTVV.

The chain employs TRBV2 and TRBJ2-1; D might be TRBD1 (6 bases). V gave up 10 bases and J gave up 5 bases, with 18 bases separating them. CDR1 and CDR2 from the germline V gene are SNHLY and FYNNEI. The CDR3 contains 14 residues. The chain's CDR3 is CATWGPSPNNEQFF. CDR3 DNA sequence: TGTGCCACCTGGGGGCCTAGCCCCAACAATGAGCAGTTCTTC.